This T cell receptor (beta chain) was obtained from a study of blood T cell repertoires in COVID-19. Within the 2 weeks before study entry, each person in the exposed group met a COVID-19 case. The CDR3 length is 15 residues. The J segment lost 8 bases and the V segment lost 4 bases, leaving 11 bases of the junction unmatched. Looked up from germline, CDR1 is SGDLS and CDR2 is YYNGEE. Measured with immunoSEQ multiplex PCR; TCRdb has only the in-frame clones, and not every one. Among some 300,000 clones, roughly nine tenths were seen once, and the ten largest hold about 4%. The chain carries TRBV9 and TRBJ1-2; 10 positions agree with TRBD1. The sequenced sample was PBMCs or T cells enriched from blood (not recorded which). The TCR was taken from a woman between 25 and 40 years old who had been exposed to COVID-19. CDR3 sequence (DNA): TGTGCCAGCAGCCCACGACAGGGGGCGTGGGAAGGCTACACCTTC. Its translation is CASSPRQGAWEGYTF.